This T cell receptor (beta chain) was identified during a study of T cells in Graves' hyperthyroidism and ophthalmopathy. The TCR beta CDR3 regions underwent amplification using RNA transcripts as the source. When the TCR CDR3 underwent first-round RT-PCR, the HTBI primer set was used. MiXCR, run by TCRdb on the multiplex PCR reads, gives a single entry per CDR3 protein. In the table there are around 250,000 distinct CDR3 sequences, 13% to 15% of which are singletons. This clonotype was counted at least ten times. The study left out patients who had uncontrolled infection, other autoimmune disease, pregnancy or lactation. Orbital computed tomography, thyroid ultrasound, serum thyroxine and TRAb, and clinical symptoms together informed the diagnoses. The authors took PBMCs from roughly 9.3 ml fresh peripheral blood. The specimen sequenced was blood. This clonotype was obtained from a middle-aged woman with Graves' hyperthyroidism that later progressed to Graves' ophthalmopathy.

Here the CDR3 reads CAWRSGTTNEKLFF. The DNA of the CDR3 is TGTGCCTGGAGATCAGGGACAACTAATGAAAAACTGTTTTTT. This chain connects TRBV30 to TRBJ1-4, with D maybe TRBD1 (5 bases). Germline V gene data show CDR1 as GTSNPN and CDR2 as SVGIG (reference sequence). V shed 3 bases and J shed 0 bases, with 8 bases lying between them. This CDR3 has 14 residues. The whole variable domain, filled in from reference TRBV30 and TRBJ1-4, reads SQTIHQWPATLVQPVGSPLSLECTVEGTSNPNLYWYRQAAGRGLQLLFYSVGIGQISSEVPQNLSASRPQDRQFILSSKKLLLSDSGFYLCAWRSGTTNEKLFFGSGTQLSVL.